This TCR beta chain was captured by sequencing in a study of T-cell reconstitution after alpha-beta-depleted transplantation in children. The CDR3 runs to 12 residues. Germline loops: CDR1 MNHEY, CDR2 SMNVEV (reference sequence). J gave up 4 bases and V 8 bases, and 2 bases lay outside the gene matches. Unique molecular identifiers featured in how the TCRbeta library was prepared. TCRdb re-derived calls from the PCR reads in MiXCR, one entry per CDR3 protein. Seen here are around 440,000 distinct CDR3 sequences, roughly 10% observed once, and the top ten hold about 2.1%. In this sample, this clonotype turned up many times.

This chain uses TRBV27 with TRBJ1-5, with 7 bases lining up with TRBD1. Sample: PBMCs, taken before TCRalphabeta/CD19-depleted stem cell transplant. The TCR sequence derives from a child aged 2-15 years with inherited bone marrow failure, due to receive a stem cell transplant. The CDR3 reads CASATGNQPQHF. The CDR3 DNA is TGTGCCAGCGCGACAGGGAATCAGCCCCAGCATTTT.